A selection of T cell receptor beta chains follows, all from one sample in a study of cytomegalovirus exposure and HLA in healthy donors. TCRdb keeps only in-frame clones here, not all; method: immunoSEQ multiplex PCR. The table has about 140,000 clones, about 80% seen once; the top ten hold 1.4%. The sample comprised PBMCs. The receptor set was obtained from a man aged 25-45 years in good health and CMV-seropositive. Both conserved end residues are part of each CDR3. D genes are given only for firm matches. Clone size is given for some rows only: seen once, a few or many times, or a class if the clone is expanded.

d_call j_call v_call cdr3_length clone_size cdr3_aa cdr3_nt
TRBD2 TRBJ2-1 TRBV6-5 14 - CASSYLGGYNEQFF TGTGCCAGCAGTTATCTGGGGGGGTACAATGAGCAGTTCTTC
TRBD2 TRBJ2-7 TRBV27 14 - CASSFGGRANEQYF TGTGCCAGCAGTTTTGGCGGGAGGGCCAACGAGCAGTACTTC
- TRBJ1-3 TRBV14 16 - CASSQDWGRRGNTIYF TGTGCCAGCAGCCAAGATTGGGGGCGAAGGGGAAACACCATATATTTT
TRBD1 TRBJ1-4 TRBV5-1 18 - CASSLAGTGSRRGEKLFF TGCGCCAGCAGCTTGGCCGGGACAGGGTCGAGAAGAGGAGAAAAACTGTTTTTT
TRBD1 TRBJ1-5 TRBV2 16 few CASSATTGGGNQPQHF TGTGCCAGCAGCGCAACGACAGGGGGGGGCAATCAGCCCCAGCATTTT
- TRBJ1-5 TRBV30 15 - CAWSGGVLGNQPQHF TGTGCCTGGAGTGGGGGGGTTTTGGGCAATCAGCCCCAGCATTTT
- TRBJ1-2 TRBV7-9 14 - CASSLAGVPYGYTF TGTGCCAGCAGCTTGGCAGGGGTCCCCTATGGCTACACCTTC
TRBD1 TRBJ2-3 TRBV28 15 - CASSFEGAKTDTQYF TGTGCCAGCAGTTTTGAGGGGGCGAAAACAGATACGCAGTATTTT
TRBD1 TRBJ1-4 TRBV19 14 - CASSTGTGGVKLFF TGTGCCAGTAGTACGGGGACAGGGGGCGTAAAACTGTTTTTT
TRBD2 TRBJ2-3 TRBV29-1 15 - CSGDPREGGADTQYF TGCAGCGGGGACCCGCGGGAGGGCGGTGCAGATACGCAGTATTTT
TRBD1 TRBJ2-7 TRBV6-1 15 - CASSLWTGGVYEQYF TGTGCCAGCAGTCTTTGGACAGGGGGTGTCTACGAGCAGTACTTC
- TRBJ2-1 TRBV6-5 12 - CASSRAKGEQFF TGTGCCAGCAGCAGGGCCAAAGGGGAGCAGTTCTTC
- TRBJ2-1 TRBV5-4 13 - CASSLRGSDEQFF TGTGCCAGCAGCTTGCGGGGATCGGATGAGCAGTTCTTC
TRBD1 TRBJ2-1 TRBV12-5 15 - CASGWGQSSYNEQFF TGTGCTAGTGGTTGGGGACAGAGCTCCTACAATGAGCAGTTCTTC
TRBD1 TRBJ2-2 TRBV7-9 16 - CASSQTDRAFTGELFF TGTGCCAGCAGCCAGACGGACAGGGCCTTCACCGGGGAGCTGTTTTTT
TRBD1 TRBJ1-1 TRBV18 14 - CASSPGDRVSEAFF TGTGCCAGCTCACCGGGGGACAGGGTCTCTGAAGCTTTCTTT
- TRBJ1-3 TRBV6-5 16 - CASSYSWAAGGNTIYF TGTGCCAGCAGTTACTCTTGGGCAGCTGGTGGAAACACCATATATTTT
- TRBJ2-7 TRBV28 12 - CASTDDSYEQYF TGTGCCAGCACCGATGACAGCTACGAGCAGTACTTC
TRBD1 TRBJ1-1 TRBV15 15 - CATSRQDRSNTEAFF TGTGCCACCAGCAGACAGGACAGGTCGAACACTGAAGCTTTCTTT
- TRBJ1-1 TRBV28 13 - CASSTGQYTEAFF TGTGCCAGCAGTACCGGACAGTACACTGAAGCTTTCTTT
TRBD2 TRBJ2-5 TRBV11-3 15 few CASSLAGGAQETQYF TGTGCCAGCAGCTTAGCGGGGGGTGCCCAAGAGACCCAGTACTTC
- TRBJ2-7 TRBV25-1 15 - CASSESPVETGEQYF TGTGCCAGCAGTGAATCCCCGGTCGAGACGGGCGAGCAGTACTTC
- TRBJ1-1 TRBV4-1 14 medium-sized CASSQFDRYTEAFF TGCGCCAGCAGCCAATTCGACAGATACACTGAAGCTTTCTTT
TRBD1 TRBJ2-6 TRBV18 17 - CASSPTGATSGANVLTF TGTGCCAGCTCACCGACAGGGGCTACCTCTGGGGCCAACGTCCTGACTTTC
TRBD2 TRBJ2-3 TRBV19 16 - CASSLRTSGSTDTQYF TGTGCCAGTAGTCTGAGGACTAGCGGTAGCACAGATACGCAGTATTTT